This TCR beta chain was captured by sequencing in a study of shared clonotypes between healthy human individuals. Study context: The donor group consisted of two women and three men, aged 18 to 49. Study-level findings and limits: Large depth notwithstanding, sorted-subset sequencing proved incomplete by rarefaction. Shared across several donors were around 5% of the naive CD4 clonotypes.

V lost 4 bases and J 1 base, leaving 6 bases between the germline ends. CDR3 size: 13 residues. In germline, CDR1 is SGHRS, CDR2 YFSETQ. Researchers divided each subset's genomic DNA evenly across several immunoSEQ plates. Using immunoSEQ multiplex PCR, the repertoire was profiled, and TCRdb retains in-frame clones only, with some absent. The sample consists of 2 million to 2.5 million clones, less than 95% of them appearing once. Comment on this clone: Its antigen is not known. The sample has other DNA sequences that encode this CDR3 too.

V is TRBV5-1 and J is TRBJ2-1; D could derive from TRBD1 or TRBD2 (5 bases each). Material for sequencing was naive CD4+ T cells from PBMCs. Subset given: CD45RA+ positively selected. The TCR originated in a young man in good health. Some clones in this sample may be carry-over from other donors' samples. In DNA form, the CDR3 reads TGCGCCAGCAGCGAGGGGTCCTACAATGAGCAGTTCTTC. Protein: CASSEGSYNEQFF.